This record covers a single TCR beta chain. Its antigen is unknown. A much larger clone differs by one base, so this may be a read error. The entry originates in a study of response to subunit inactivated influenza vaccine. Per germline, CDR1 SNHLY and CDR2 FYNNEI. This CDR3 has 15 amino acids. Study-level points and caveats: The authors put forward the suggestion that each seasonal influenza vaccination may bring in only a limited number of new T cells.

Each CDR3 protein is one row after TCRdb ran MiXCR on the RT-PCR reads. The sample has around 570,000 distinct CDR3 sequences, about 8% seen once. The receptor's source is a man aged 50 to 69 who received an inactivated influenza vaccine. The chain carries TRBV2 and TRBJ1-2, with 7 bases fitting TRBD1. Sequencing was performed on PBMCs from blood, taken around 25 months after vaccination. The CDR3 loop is CANSGDRAIRRGYTF. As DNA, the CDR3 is TGTGCCAACAGTGGAGACAGGGCGATTAGACGTGGCTACACCTTC.